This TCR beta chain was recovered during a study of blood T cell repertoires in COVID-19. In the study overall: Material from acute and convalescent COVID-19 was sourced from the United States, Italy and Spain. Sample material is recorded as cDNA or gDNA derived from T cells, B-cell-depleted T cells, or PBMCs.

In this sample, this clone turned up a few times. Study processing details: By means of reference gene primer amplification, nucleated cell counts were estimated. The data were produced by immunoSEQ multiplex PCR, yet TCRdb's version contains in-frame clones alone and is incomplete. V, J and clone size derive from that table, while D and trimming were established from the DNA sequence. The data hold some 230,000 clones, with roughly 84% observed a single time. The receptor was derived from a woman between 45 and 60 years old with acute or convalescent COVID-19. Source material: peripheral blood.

CDR3 bases: TGTGCCACCTCCCATGGAGCAATCAATGAGCAGTTCTTC. It encodes CATSHGAINEQFF. This sequence joins TRBV24-1 and TRBJ2-1; D is ambiguous. CDR1 and CDR2 (germline): KGHDR, SFDVKD. Trimming stripped 9 bases from V and 6 bases from J, with 14 bases between. This CDR3 is 13 amino acids long.